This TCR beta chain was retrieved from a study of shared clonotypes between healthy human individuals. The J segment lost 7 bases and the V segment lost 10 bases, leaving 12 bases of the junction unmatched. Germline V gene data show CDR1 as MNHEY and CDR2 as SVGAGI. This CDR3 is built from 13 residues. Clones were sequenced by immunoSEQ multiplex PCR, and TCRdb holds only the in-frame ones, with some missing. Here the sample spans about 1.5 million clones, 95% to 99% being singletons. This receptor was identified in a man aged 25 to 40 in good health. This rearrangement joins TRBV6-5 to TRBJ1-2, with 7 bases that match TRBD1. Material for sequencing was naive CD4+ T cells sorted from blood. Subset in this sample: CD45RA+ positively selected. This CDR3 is CATARTGASGYTF. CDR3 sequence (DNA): TGTGCCACCGCCAGAACAGGGGCGAGTGGCTACACCTTC.